These T cell receptor beta chains were read from a single sample in a study of blood T cell repertoires in COVID-19. Assay used: immunoSEQ multiplex PCR; TCRdb lists only in-frame clones, some missing. Among about 52,000 clones, approximately 82% were seen once, and the ten largest hold just under 7%. Sequenced material: peripheral blood. The origin of the receptors is a man aged 70 or older with active COVID-19. CDR3s include the opening cysteine and the closing phenylalanine or tryptophan. D genes are given only for firm matches. Clone size is stated in some rows and not others, as once, few, many or a class when expanded.

V gene: TRBV4-2
clone size: -
J gene: TRBJ2-7
D gene: TRBD1
CDR3 protein: CASSQDAVTGTASYEQYF
CDR3 DNA: TGTGCCAGCAGCCAAGATGCTGTGACAGGGACAGCCTCCTACGAGCAGTACTTC

V gene: TRBV7-9
clone size: -
J gene: TRBJ2-7
D gene: TRBD1
CDR3 protein: CASSSTGASSRWLF
CDR3 DNA: TGTGCCAGCAGCTCAACAGGGGCCTCTTCCCGTTGGCTCTTC

V gene: TRBV6-1
clone size: -
J gene: TRBJ1-1
D gene: -
CDR3 protein: CASSEDLLRGTEAFF
CDR3 DNA: TGTGCCAGCAGTGAAGATCTCCTTCGGGGGACTGAAGCTTTCTTT

V gene: TRBV9
clone size: once
J gene: TRBJ2-7
D gene: TRBD1
CDR3 protein: CASRPGQGVREQYF
CDR3 DNA: TGTGCCAGCAGGCCGGGACAGGGGGTGCGCGAGCAGTACTTC

V gene: TRBV5-4
clone size: -
J gene: TRBJ1-1
D gene: -
CDR3 protein: CASSLDALTPTEAFF
CDR3 DNA: TGTGCCAGCAGCTTGGATGCGTTAACCCCCACTGAAGCTTTCTTT

V gene: TRBV5-1
clone size: -
J gene: TRBJ2-5
D gene: TRBD2
CDR3 protein: CASSLELRGETQYF
CDR3 DNA: TGCGCCAGCAGCTTGGAATTGCGGGGGGAGACCCAGTACTTC

V gene: TRBV7-3
clone size: once
J gene: TRBJ2-2
D gene: -
CDR3 protein: CASSLKQPGELFF
CDR3 DNA: TGTGCCAGCAGCTTAAAACAGCCCGGGGAGCTGTTTTTT

V gene: TRBV4-3
clone size: -
J gene: TRBJ1-4
D gene: -
CDR3 protein: CASSQDRRVNEKLFF
CDR3 DNA: TGCGCCAGCAGCCAAGATCGGCGGGTTAATGAAAAACTGTTTTTT

V gene: TRBV4-1
clone size: -
J gene: TRBJ1-5
D gene: TRBD1
CDR3 protein: CASSQTPGTAYSNQPQHF
CDR3 DNA: TGCGCCAGCAGCCAGACCCCCGGGACAGCTTATAGCAATCAGCCCCAGCATTTT

V gene: TRBV3-1/TRBV3-2
clone size: -
J gene: TRBJ2-3
D gene: TRBD1
CDR3 protein: CASSPRDSRQYF
CDR3 DNA: TGTGCCAGCAGCCCCCGGGACAGCCGGCAGTATTTT

V gene: TRBV28
clone size: -
J gene: TRBJ1-1
D gene: TRBD1
CDR3 protein: CEAGGGNTEAFF
CDR3 DNA: TGTGAGGCAGGGGGAGGAAACACTGAAGCTTTCTTT

V gene: TRBV3-1/TRBV3-2
clone size: -
J gene: TRBJ2-5
D gene: -
CDR3 protein: CASSTQRDQETQYF
CDR3 DNA: TGTGCCAGCAGCACCCAACGGGATCAAGAGACCCAGTACTTC

V gene: TRBV5-5
clone size: -
J gene: TRBJ2-7
D gene: -
CDR3 protein: CASSLDGTRYEQYF
CDR3 DNA: TGTGCCAGCAGCTTGGATGGGACTCGATACGAGCAGTACTTC

V gene: TRBV5-4
clone size: -
J gene: TRBJ2-7
D gene: -
CDR3 protein: CASSPRGLSYEQYF
CDR3 DNA: TGTGCCAGCAGCCCCCGGGGTCTAAGCTACGAGCAGTACTTC

V gene: TRBV4-2
clone size: -
J gene: TRBJ2-7
D gene: TRBD2
CDR3 protein: CASSQEAGGPTYEQYF
CDR3 DNA: TGTGCCAGCAGCCAAGAAGCGGGGGGGCCCACCTACGAGCAGTACTTC

V gene: TRBV5-4
clone size: -
J gene: TRBJ2-5
D gene: -
CDR3 protein: CASSGLETQYF
CDR3 DNA: TGTGCCAGCAGCGGACTGGAGACCCAGTACTTC

V gene: TRBV9
clone size: -
J gene: TRBJ2-5
D gene: -
CDR3 protein: CASSVNSGETQYF
CDR3 DNA: TGTGCCAGCAGCGTAAACTCGGGGGAGACCCAGTACTTC

V gene: TRBV7-2
clone size: -
J gene: TRBJ1-5
D gene: TRBD1
CDR3 protein: CASSFAGGRNQPQHF
CDR3 DNA: TGTGCCAGCAGCTTTGCAGGGGGGCGCAATCAGCCCCAGCATTTT

V gene: TRBV7-8
clone size: -
J gene: TRBJ1-4
D gene: -
CDR3 protein: CASSLPPQGINEKLFF
CDR3 DNA: TGTGCCAGCAGCCTCCCCCCCCAGGGGATTAATGAAAAACTGTTTTTT

V gene: TRBV7-8
clone size: -
J gene: TRBJ1-1
D gene: -
CDR3 protein: CASSEYRVLMNTEAFF
CDR3 DNA: TGTGCCAGCAGCGAATACAGGGTTCTTATGAACACTGAAGCTTTCTTT

V gene: TRBV12-3/TRBV12-4
clone size: -
J gene: TRBJ1-1
D gene: -
CDR3 protein: CASVLGGDTEAFF
CDR3 DNA: TGTGCCAGCGTACTTGGGGGGGACACTGAGGCTTTCTTT

V gene: TRBV5-8
clone size: once
J gene: TRBJ1-2
D gene: -
CDR3 protein: CASSPGRVYGYTF
CDR3 DNA: TGTGCCAGCAGCCCCGGGAGAGTCTATGGCTACACCTTC

V gene: TRBV9
clone size: -
J gene: TRBJ2-7
D gene: TRBD1
CDR3 protein: CASSDRDRAYEQYF
CDR3 DNA: TGTGCCAGCAGCGACCGGGACAGGGCTTACGAGCAGTACTTC